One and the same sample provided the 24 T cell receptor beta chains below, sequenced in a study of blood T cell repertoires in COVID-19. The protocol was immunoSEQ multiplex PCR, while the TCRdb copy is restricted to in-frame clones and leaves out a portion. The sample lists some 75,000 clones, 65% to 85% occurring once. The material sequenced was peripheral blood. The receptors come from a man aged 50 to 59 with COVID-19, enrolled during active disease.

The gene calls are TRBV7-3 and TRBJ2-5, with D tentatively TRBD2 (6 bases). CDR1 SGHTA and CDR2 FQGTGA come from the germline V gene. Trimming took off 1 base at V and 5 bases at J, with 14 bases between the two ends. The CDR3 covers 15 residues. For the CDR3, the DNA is TGTGCCAGCAGCTTAAAACGGGAGACGGGCGAGACCCAGTACTTC. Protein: CASSLKRETGETQYF.

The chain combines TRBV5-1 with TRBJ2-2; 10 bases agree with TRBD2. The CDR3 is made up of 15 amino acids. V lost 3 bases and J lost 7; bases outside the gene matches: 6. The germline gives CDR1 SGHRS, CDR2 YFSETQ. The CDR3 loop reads CASSSTSGNGGELFF. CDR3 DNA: TGCGCCAGCAGCTCAACTAGCGGGAATGGCGGGGAGCTGTTTTTT.

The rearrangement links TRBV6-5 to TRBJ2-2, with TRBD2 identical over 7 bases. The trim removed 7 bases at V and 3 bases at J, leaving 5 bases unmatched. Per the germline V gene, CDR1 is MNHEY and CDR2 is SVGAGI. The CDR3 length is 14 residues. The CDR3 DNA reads TGTGCCAGCACCCCCGGGAGGTACACCGGGGAGCTGTTTTTT. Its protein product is CASTPGRYTGELFF.

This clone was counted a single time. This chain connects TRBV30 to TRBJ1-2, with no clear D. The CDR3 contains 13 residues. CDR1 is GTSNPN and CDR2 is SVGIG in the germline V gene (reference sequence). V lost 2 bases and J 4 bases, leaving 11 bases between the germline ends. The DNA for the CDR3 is TGTGCCTGGAGTCCGCAAACGAGCTATGGCTACACCTTC. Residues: CAWSPQTSYGYTF. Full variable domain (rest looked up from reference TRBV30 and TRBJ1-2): SQTIHQWPATLVQPVGSPLSLECTVEGTSNPNLYWYRQAAGRGLQLLFYSVGIGQISSEVPQNLSASRPQDRQFILSSKKLLLSDSGFYLCAWSPQTSYGYTFGSGTRLTVV.

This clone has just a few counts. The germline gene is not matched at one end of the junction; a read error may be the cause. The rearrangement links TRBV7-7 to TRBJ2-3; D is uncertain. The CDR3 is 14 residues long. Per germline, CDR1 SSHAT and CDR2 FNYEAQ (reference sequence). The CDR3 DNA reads TGTGCTAGCAGCTTAGGTCTCTCGGCAGATACGCAGTATTTT. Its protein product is CASSLGLSADTQYF.

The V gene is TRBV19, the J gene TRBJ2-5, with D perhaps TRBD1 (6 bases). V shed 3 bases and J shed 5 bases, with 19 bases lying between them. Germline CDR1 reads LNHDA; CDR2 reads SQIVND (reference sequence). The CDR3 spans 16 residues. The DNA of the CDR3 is TGTGCCAGTAGTATTGGACAGCGTACTATGGGGGAGACCCAGTACTTC. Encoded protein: CASSIGQRTMGETQYF.

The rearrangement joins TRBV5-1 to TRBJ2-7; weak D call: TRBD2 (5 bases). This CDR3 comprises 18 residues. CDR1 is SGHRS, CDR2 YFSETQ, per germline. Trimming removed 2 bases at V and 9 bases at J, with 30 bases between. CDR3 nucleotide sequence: TGCGCCAGCAGCTTAAGAGGCCCAAAGGAGGAAGATTACGCGGGGCAGTACTTC. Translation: CASSLRGPKEEDYAGQYF.

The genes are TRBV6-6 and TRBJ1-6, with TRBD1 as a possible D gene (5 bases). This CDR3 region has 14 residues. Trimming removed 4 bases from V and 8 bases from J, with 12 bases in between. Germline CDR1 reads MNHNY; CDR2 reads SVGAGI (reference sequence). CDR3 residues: CASSSDSRDSPLHF. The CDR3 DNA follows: TGTGCCAGCAGTTCCGACTCCAGGGATTCACCCCTCCACTTT.

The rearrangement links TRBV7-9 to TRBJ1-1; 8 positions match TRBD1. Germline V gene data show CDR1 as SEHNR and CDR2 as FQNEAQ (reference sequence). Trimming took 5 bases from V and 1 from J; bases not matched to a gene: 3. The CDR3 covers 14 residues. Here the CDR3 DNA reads TGTGCCAGCAGCCGAGGACAGGGGAACACTGAAGCTTTCTTT. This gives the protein CASSRGQGNTEAFF.

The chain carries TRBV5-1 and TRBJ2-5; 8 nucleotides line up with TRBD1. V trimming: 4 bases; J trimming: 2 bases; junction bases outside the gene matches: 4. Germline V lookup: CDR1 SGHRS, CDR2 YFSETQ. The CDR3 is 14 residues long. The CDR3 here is CASSPGQVQETQYF. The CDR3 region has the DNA TGCGCCAGCAGCCCGGGACAGGTACAAGAGACCCAGTACTTC.

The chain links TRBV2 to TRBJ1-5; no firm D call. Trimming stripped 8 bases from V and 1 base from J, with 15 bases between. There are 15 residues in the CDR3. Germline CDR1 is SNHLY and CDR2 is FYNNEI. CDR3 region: CASPPRRASNQPQHF. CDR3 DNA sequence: TGTGCCAGCCCCCCCCGGCGGGCGAGCAATCAGCCCCAGCATTTT.

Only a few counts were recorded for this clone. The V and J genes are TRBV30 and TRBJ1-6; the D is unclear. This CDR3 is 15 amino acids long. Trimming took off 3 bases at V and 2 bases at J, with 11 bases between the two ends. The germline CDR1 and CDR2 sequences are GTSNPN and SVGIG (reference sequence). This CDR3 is CAWRIRGAYNSPLHF. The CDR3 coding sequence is TGTGCCTGGAGAATACGGGGAGCCTATAATTCACCCCTCCACTTT.

The CDR3 coding sequence is TGTGCCTGGAGTGGAGGGTCCGGCTACGAGCAGTACTTC. Translating gives CAWSGGSGYEQYF. This chain uses TRBV30 with TRBJ2-7, with TRBD2 as a possible D gene (5 bases). The V gene lost 1 base and the J gene lost 3 bases, with 10 bases spanning the gap. Per the germline V gene, CDR1 is GTSNPN and CDR2 is SVGIG (reference sequence). This CDR3 contains 13 residues.

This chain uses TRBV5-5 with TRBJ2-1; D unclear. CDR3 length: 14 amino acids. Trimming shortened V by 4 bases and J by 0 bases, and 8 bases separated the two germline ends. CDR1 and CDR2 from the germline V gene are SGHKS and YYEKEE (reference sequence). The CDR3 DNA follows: TGTGCCAGCAGCCCTGAGAGCTCCTACAATGAGCAGTTCTTC. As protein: CASSPESSYNEQFF.

DNA for the CDR3: TGTGCCAGCAGCCAGGGTTCGGGGGACCACAATGAGCAGTTCTTC. This sequence encodes CASSQGSGDHNEQFF. The gene calls are TRBV14 and TRBJ2-1; the D gene is possibly TRBD2 (6 bases). The CDR3 spans 15 residues. Germline CDR1 reads SGHDN; CDR2 reads FVKESK. V was cut by 3 bases and J by 5 bases, with 14 bases left in between.

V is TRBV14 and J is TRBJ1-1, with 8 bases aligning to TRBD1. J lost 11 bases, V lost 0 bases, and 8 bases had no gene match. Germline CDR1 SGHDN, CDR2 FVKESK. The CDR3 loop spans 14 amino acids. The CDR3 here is CASSQERQQGGAFF. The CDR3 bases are TGTGCCAGCAGCCAAGAGCGGCAACAGGGGGGCGCTTTCTTT.

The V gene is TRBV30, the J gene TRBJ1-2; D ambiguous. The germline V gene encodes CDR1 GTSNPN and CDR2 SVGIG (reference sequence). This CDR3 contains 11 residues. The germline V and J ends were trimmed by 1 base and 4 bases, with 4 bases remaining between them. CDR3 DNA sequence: TGTGCCTGGAGTGGCAGCTATGGCTACACCTTC. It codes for CAWSGSYGYTF.

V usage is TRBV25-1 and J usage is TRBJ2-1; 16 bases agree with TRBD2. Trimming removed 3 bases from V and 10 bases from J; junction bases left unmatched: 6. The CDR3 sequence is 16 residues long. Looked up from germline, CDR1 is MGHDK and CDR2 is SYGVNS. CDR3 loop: CASSDGTSGRVMEQFF. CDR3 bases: TGTGCCAGCAGTGACGGGACTAGCGGGAGGGTCATGGAGCAGTTCTTC.

The CDR3 coding sequence is TGTGCCAGCAGCTTACTCCCCACTAGCGGCTCGGATACGCAGTATTTT. It specifies CASSLLPTSGSDTQYF. The genes are TRBV7-3 and TRBJ2-3; 8 bases agree with TRBD2. V trimming: 2 bases; J trimming: 6 bases; junction bases outside the gene matches: 10. Germline values: CDR1 SGHTA, CDR2 FQGTGA. This CDR3 comprises 16 residues.

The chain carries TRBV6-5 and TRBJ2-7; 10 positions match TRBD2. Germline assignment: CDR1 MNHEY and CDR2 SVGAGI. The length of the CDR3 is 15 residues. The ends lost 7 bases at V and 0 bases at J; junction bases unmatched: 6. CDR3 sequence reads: CASTPSSGSSYEQYF. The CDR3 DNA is TGTGCCAGCACCCCCTCTAGCGGGAGCTCCTACGAGCAGTACTTC.

The DNA of the CDR3 is TGTGCCGCGTCCAGACAGCAACCACCCGGGCAGTACTTC. Amino acid sequence: CAASRQQPPGQYF. The rearrangement links TRBV6-5 to TRBJ2-7; D is perhaps TRBD1 (5 bases). CDR3 size: 13 residues. V dropped 11 bases and J dropped 9 bases, with 23 bases sitting between them. Germline V CDR1 and CDR2: MNHEY, SVGAGI.

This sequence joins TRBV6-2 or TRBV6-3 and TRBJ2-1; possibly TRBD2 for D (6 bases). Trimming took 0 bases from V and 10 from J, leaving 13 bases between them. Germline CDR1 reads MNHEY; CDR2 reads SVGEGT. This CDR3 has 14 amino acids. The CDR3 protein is CASSYSTGVQEQFF. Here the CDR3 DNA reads TGTGCCAGCAGTTACTCTACGGGGGTACAGGAGCAGTTCTTC.

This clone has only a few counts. The CDR3 loop is CASSSLGLAPGRGWYF. The CDR3, as DNA: TGTGCCAGCAGCTCACTTGGACTAGCGCCCGGACGTGGTTGGTACTTC. The chain employs TRBV7-9 and TRBJ2-5; 9 nucleotides agree with TRBD2. The V gene's germline CDR1 is SEHNR and CDR2 FQNEAQ (reference sequence). The length of the CDR3 is 16 residues. V lost 4 bases, J lost 13 bases, and 19 bases stayed unmatched.

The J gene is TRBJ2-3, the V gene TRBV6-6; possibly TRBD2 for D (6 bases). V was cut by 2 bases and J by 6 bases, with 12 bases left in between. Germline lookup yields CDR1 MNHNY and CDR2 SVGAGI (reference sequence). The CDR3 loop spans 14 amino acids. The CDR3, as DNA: TGTGCCAGCAGTTACGTGACTAGTGGTGATACGCAGTATTTT. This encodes CASSYVTSGDTQYF.